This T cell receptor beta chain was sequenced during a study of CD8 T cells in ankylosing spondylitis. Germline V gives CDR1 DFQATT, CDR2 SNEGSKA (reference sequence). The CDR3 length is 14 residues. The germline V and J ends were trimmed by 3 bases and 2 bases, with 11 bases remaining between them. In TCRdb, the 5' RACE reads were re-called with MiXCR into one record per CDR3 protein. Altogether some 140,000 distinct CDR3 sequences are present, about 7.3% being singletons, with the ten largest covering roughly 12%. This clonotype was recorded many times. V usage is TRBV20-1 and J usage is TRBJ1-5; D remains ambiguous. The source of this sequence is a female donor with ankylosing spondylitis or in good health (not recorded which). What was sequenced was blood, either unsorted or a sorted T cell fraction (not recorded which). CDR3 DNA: TGCAGTGCTAGCGACCCAGGTGGCAATCAGCCCCAGCATTTT. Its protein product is CSASDPGGNQPQHF.